This T cell receptor (beta chain) was sequenced in a study of T cells in Graves' hyperthyroidism and ophthalmopathy. Across the whole study: Before any treatment, at initial diagnosis, peripheral blood was collected.

Findings and limits, study-wide: Blood also showed most of the thyroid clonotypes that were expanded above 0.001. Model output signaled ophthalmopathy a median roughly 6 months ahead of onset.

The investigators amplified TCR beta CDR3 regions from RNA transcripts. In the first-round RT-PCR of the TCR CDR3, the HTBI primer set was used. TCRdb redid the calling of the multiplex PCR reads with MiXCR, one entry per CDR3 protein. The table records some 440,000 distinct CDR3 sequences, 15% to 18% of them present only once. This clonotype was detected a few times. Its antigen is still unknown. The source is a woman aged 18-29 years with Graves' hyperthyroidism. Sequenced input: blood.

Here the CDR3 reads CASSLSSGGPTDTQYF. Here the CDR3 DNA reads TGTGCCAGCAGTTTGTCCTCCGGGGGCCCCACAGATACGCAGTATTTT. The chain recombines TRBV12-3 or TRBV12-4 with TRBJ2-3; tentatively, D is TRBD1 or TRBD2 (6 bases each). There are 16 residues in the CDR3. Between the trimmed V and J ends, which lost 3 bases and 2 bases, there was a span of 15 bases.